Listed below are T cell receptor beta chains from one sample, sequenced in a study of blood T cell repertoires in COVID-19. The table came from immunoSEQ multiplex PCR; TCRdb's copy has only in-frame clones and leaves some out. The repertoire holds tens of thousands of clones, 89% seen once, with roughly 30% in the top ten. Sequencing was performed on peripheral blood. The receptor set was obtained from a woman in her seventies with active COVID-19. Both conserved end residues are part of each CDR3. A D gene is named only where the DNA matches it firmly.

>TRBV18|TRBD2|TRBJ2-7
CASSPSGPYEQYF
>TRBV2|TRBD2|TRBJ2-3
CASSRLAGGGDTQYF
>TRBV11-1|TRBD1|TRBJ2-7
CASSLAHGDRRYEQYF
>TRBV4-1|TRBD1|TRBJ2-7
CASSQSDRGSYEQYF
>TRBV7-2|TRBD1|TRBJ2-3
CASSLGTGYRDTQYF
>TRBV7-2|TRBD2|TRBJ2-7
CASSLGTSGGQYF
>TRBV7-9|TRBD2|TRBJ2-7
CASGTSGFYEQYF
>TRBV5-4|TRBD2|TRBJ2-3
CASSSLAGGPIDTQYF
>TRBV11-1|TRBD1|TRBJ2-7
CASRRDSMPYEQYF
>TRBV28|.|TRBJ1-3
CASSLARNTIYF
>TRBV7-2|TRBD2|TRBJ2-3
CASATSGGWDTQYF
>TRBV19|.|TRBJ1-2
CASSWGPSYGYTF
>TRBV7-9|TRBD2|TRBJ2-1
CASSYVRGGYNEQFF
>TRBV15|.|TRBJ2-5
CATSRDQAVQETQYF
>TRBV6-2/TRBV6-3|.|TRBJ1-4
CASSASVAGANEKLFF
>TRBV5-3|TRBD2|TRBJ2-2
CARSSPRTSAGGELFF
>TRBV2|.|TRBJ1-4
CASSLDSTNEKLFF